This TCR beta chain was sequenced for a study of cytomegalovirus exposure and HLA in healthy donors. The study ran its PCR with 60 Vbeta and 13 Jbeta primers. Repertoires were generated with immunoSEQ multiplex PCR, while TCRdb's copy carries only in-frame clones and drops some. The table has 90,000 to 100,000 clones, around a tenth seen once; the top ten hold approximately 5.1%. Findings and limits, study-wide: TCR beta sequences numbering over 15,000 were associated with HLA alleles at 0.05 false discovery rate in a later analysis. Sequencing artifact likely explains a cluster of highly shared sequence variants. DRB1 showed the most TCR associations and HLA-C the fewest in a later analysis, as rates varied by HLA locus. Presence/absence analyses supposed approximately even sequencing depth among donors.

There are a few counts of this clone. Its target is unknown. The germline CDR1 and CDR2 sequences are SGDLS and YYNGEE. Trimming pared 4 bases from V and 2 bases from J, leaving 15 bases between. CDR3 length equals 15 residues. This chain links TRBV9 with TRBJ1-1; possible D gene TRBD1, 6 bases. Sequencing used PBMCs. The source is a middle-aged man in good health and CMV-seropositive. CDR3 sequence: CASSITGTKNTEAFF. The CDR3 nucleotides read TGTGCCAGCAGCATAACCGGGACAAAAAACACTGAAGCTTTCTTT.